Here is one T cell receptor (beta chain) with its context. Its antigen is as yet unknown. Anti-CD25 beads selected CD4+CD25+ regulatory T cells from positively selected CD4+ cells. The source of the sample is a study of relationships among human T cell subsets. Notes on the study in general: Over 55% of CD8+ cytotoxic sequences were in clones over 100 reads; regulatory and Th2 had few.

Semiquantitative ARM-PCR amplified T cell receptor alpha and beta CDR3 regions from mRNA. In ARM-PCR, communal superprimers followed tagged nested gene-specific primers for exponential amplification. TCRdb re-analysed the multiplex PCR reads in MiXCR, keeping a single row per CDR3 protein. The sample lists roughly 15,000 distinct CDR3 sequences, approximately 60% occurring once. Germline V gives CDR1 MNHEY, CDR2 SMNVEV (reference sequence). After removal of 2 bases from V and 0 bases from J, the junction contained 3 bases not matched to a gene. This CDR3 has 16 amino acids. The sample was Tregs sorted from blood. The source of this sequence is a man aged 35 to 55 in good health. The V and J genes are TRBV27 and TRBJ2-1; TRBD2 agrees at 8 bases. The CDR3 DNA follows: TGTGCCAGCAGTTTACGACTAGCGCTCTCCTACAATGAGCAGTTCTTC. As protein: CASSLRLALSYNEQFF.